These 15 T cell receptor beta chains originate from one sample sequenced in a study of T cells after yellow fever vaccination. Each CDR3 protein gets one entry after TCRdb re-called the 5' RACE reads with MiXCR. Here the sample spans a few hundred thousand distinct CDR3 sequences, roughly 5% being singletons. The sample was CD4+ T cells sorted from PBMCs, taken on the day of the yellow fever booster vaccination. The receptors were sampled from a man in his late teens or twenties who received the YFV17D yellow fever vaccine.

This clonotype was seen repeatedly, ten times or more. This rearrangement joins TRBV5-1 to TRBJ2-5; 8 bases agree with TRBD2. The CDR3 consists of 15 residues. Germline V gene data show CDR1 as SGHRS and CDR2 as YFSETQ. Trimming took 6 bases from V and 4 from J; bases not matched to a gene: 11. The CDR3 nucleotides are TGCGCCAGCACCTTAGCGGGGACCCGGGCAGAGACCCAGTACTTC. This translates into CASTLAGTRAETQYF.

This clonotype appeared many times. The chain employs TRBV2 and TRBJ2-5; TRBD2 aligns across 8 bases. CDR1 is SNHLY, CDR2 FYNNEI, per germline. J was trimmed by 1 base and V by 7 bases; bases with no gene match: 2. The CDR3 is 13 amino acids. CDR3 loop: CASTRGGQETQYF. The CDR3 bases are TGTGCCAGCACACGGGGGGGCCAAGAGACCCAGTACTTC.

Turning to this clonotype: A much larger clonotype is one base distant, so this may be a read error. The CDR3 DNA reads TGCGCCAGCAGCCAAGCGGGGGGGACCACTAATGAGCAGCTCTTC. The encoded protein is CASSQAGGTTNEQLF. The rearrangement uses TRBV5-1 and TRBJ2-1, with 10 bases that match TRBD2. Per the germline V gene, CDR1 is SGHRS and CDR2 is YFSETQ. The CDR3 runs to 15 residues. Combining the CDR3 with reference TRBV5-1 and TRBJ2-1 gives the whole variable domain KAGVTQTPRYLIKTRGQQVTLSCSPISGHRSVSWYQQTPGQGLQFLFEYFSETQRNKGNFPGRFSGRQFSNSRSEMNVSTLELGDSALYLCASSQAGGTTNEQLFGPGTRLTVL.

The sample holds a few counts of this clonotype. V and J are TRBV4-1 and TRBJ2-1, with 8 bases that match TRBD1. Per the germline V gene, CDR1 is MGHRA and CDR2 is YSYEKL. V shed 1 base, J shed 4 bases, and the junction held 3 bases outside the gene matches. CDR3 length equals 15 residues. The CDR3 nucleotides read TGCGCCAGCAGCCAAGGGGGACAGGCATACAATGAGCAGTTCTTC. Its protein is CASSQGGQAYNEQFF.

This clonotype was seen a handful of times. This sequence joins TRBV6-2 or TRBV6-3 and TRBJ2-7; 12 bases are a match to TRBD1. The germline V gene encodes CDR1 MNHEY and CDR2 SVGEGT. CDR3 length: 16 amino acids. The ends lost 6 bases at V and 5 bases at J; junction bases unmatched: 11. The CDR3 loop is CASSFLRDRGLHEQYF. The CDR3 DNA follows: TGTGCCAGCAGCTTTCTCCGGGACAGGGGGCTCCACGAGCAGTACTTC.

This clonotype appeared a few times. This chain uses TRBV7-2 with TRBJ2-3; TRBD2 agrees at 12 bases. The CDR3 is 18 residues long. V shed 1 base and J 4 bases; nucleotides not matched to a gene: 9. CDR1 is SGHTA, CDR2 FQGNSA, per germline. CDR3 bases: TGTGCCAGCAGCTTAGTGGCTAGCGGGGGGGCCGCAGCAGATACGCAGTATTTT. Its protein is CASSLVASGGAAADTQYF.

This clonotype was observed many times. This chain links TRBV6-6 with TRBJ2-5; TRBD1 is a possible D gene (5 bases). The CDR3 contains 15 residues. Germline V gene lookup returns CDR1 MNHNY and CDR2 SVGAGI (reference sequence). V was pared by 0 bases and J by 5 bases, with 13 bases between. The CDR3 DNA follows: TGTGCCAGCAGTTACTCTCGACAGATACGGGAGACCCAGTACTTC. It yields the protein CASSYSRQIRETQYF.

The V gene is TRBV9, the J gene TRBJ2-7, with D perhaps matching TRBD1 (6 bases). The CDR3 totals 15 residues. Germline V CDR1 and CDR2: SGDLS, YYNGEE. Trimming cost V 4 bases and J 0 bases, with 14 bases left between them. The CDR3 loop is CASSPGQSLSYEQYF. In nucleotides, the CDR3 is TGTGCCAGCAGCCCCGGACAGTCCCTCTCCTACGAGCAGTACTTC.

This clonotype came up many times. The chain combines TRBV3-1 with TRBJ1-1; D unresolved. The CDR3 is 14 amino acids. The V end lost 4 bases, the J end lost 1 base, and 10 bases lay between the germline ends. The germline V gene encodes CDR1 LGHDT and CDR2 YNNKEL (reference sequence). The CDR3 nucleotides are TGTGCCAGCAGCCCGACCCGGGCGAACACTGAAGCTTTCTTT. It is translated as CASSPTRANTEAFF.

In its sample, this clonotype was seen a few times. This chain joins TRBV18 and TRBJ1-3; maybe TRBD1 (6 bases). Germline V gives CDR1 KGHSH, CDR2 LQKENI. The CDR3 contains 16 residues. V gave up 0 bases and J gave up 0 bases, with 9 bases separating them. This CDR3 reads CASSPPTGRSGNTIYF. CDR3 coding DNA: TGTGCCAGCTCACCACCGACAGGCCGCTCTGGAAACACCATATATTTT.

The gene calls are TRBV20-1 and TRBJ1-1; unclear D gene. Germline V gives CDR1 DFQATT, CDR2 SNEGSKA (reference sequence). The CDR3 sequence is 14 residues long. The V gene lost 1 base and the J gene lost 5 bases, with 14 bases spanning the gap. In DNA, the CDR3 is TGCAGTGCTAGAGGGCTCGGGTTTCAGACTGAAGCTTTCTTT. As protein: CSARGLGFQTEAFF.

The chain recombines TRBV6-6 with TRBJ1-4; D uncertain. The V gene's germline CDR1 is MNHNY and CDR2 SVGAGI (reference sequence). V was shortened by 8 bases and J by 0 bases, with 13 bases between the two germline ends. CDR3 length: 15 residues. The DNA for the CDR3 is TGTGCCAGCTCGGGTCCCCTAGCAACTAATGAAAAACTGTTTTTT. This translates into CASSGPLATNEKLFF.

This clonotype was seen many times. The CDR3 region has the DNA TGTGCCAGCTCTGGGACTACCACTGATGAGCAGTTCTTC. As protein: CASSGTTTDEQFF. The rearrangement joins TRBV18 to TRBJ2-1; the match to TRBD2 covers 7 bases. V was clipped by 6 bases and J by 8 bases; unmatched bases: 7. The CDR3 totals 13 residues. Germline V gives CDR1 KGHSH, CDR2 LQKENI.

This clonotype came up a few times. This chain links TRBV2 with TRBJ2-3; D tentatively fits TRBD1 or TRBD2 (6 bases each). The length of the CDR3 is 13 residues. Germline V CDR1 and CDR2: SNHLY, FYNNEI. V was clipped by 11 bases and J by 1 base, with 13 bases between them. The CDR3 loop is CAGSGEGTDTQYF. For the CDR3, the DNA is TGTGCCGGTTCAGGGGAGGGCACAGATACGCAGTATTTT.

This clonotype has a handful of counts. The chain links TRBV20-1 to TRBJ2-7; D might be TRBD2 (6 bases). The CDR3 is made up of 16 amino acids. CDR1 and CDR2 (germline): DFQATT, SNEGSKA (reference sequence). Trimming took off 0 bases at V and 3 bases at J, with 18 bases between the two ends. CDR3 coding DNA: TGCAGTGCTAGAGATGGGACTGAGGGGATAGGCTACGAGCAGTACGTC. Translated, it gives CSARDGTEGIGYEQYV.